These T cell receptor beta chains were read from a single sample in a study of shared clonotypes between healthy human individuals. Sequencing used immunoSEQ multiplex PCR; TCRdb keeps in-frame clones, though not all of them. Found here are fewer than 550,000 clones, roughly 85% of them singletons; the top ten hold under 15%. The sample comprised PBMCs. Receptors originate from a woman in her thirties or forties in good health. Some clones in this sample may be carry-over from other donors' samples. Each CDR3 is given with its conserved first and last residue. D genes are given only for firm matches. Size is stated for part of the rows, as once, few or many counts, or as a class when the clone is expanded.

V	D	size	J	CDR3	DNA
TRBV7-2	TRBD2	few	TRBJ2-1	CASSGGGTIAYEQFF	TGTGCCAGCAGCGGTGGAGGGACTATCGCCTATGAGCAGTTCTTC
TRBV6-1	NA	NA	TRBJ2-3	CATNPADTQYF	TGTGCCACGAACCCAGCAGATACGCAGTATTTT
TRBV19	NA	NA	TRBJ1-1	CASTPMGAEAFF	TGTGCCAGTACCCCGATGGGGGCTGAAGCTTTCTTT
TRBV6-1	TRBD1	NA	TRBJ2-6	CASSDQGAGANVLTF	TGTGCCAGCAGTGACCAGGGGGCTGGGGCCAACGTCCTGACTTTC
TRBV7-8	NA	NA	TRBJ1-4	CASSLASPQGGEKLFF	TGTGCCAGCAGCTTAGCGTCTCCTCAGGGCGGCGAAAAACTGTTTTTT
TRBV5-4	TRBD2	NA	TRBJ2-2	CASSPTSGVAGELFF	TGTGCCAGCAGCCCGACTAGCGGGGTAGCCGGGGAGCTGTTTTTT
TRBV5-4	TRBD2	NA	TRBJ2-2	CASSFGGRVGGELFF	TGTGCCAGCAGCTTTGGCGGGAGGGTCGGCGGGGAGCTGTTTTTT
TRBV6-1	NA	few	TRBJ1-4	CASSEGHSDEKLFF	TGTGCCAGCAGTGAAGGACATTCGGATGAAAAACTGTTTTTT
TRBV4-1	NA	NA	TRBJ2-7	CASSQNNNLGEQYF	TGCGCCAGCAGCCAAAACAACAACCTTGGAGAGCAGTACTTC
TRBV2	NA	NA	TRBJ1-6	CASSLSRANSPLHF	TGTGCCAGCAGTCTCTCCCGGGCAAATTCACCCCTCCACTTT
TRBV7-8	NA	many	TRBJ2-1	CASSFASMNEQFF	TGTGCCAGCAGCTTCGCCAGCATGAATGAGCAGTTCTTC
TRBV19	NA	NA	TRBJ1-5	CASRKGHEFYSNQPQHF	TGTGCCAGTAGAAAGGGACATGAGTTCTATAGCAATCAGCCCCAGCATTTT
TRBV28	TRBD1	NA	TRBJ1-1	CASSPRTGRNTEAFF	TGTGCCAGCAGTCCTCGGACAGGACGGAACACTGAAGCTTTCTTT
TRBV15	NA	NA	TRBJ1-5	CATSTTRDTTGGSNQPQHF	TGTGCCACCAGCACTACCCGGGACACTACCGGCGGGAGCAATCAGCCCCAGCATTTT
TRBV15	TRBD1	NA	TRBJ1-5	CATSMSGGRQPQHF	TGTGCCACCAGCATGTCAGGGGGCAGACAGCCCCAGCATTTT
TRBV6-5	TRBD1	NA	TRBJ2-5	CASSPDRGRETQYF	TGTGCCAGCAGTCCCGACAGGGGTCGGGAGACCCAGTACTTC
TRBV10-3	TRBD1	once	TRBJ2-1	CAITQTGTLDEQFF	TGTGCCATCACCCAGACAGGGACCCTTGATGAGCAGTTCTTC
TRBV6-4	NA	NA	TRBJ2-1	CASSDGDSGGNEQFF	TGTGCCAGCAGTGACGGAGACTCAGGGGGGAATGAGCAGTTCTTC
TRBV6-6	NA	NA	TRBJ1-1	CASSYPTVNTEAFF	TGTGCCAGCAGTTATCCGACAGTGAACACTGAAGCTTTCTTT
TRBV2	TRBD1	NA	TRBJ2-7	CASTRDRGLSYEQYF	TGTGCCAGCACTCGGGACAGGGGGCTTTCCTACGAGCAGTACTTC
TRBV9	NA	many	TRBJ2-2	CASSVGLYTGELFF	TGTGCCAGCAGCGTGGGACTGTACACCGGGGAGCTGTTTTTT
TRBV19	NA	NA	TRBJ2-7	CATKAGNSYEQYF	TGTGCCACAAAGGCTGGTAATTCCTACGAGCAGTACTTC
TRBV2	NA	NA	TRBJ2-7	CATTDTANYEQYF	TGTGCCACCACGGATACAGCTAACTACGAGCAGTACTTC
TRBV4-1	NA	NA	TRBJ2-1	CASSQARFGGEQFF	TGCGCCAGCAGCCAAGCTCGATTTGGGGGGGAGCAGTTCTTC
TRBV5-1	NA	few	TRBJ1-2	CASSKTPRDRDTYGYTF	TGCGCCAGCAGCAAGACTCCACGGGACCGGGACACCTATGGCTACACCTTC
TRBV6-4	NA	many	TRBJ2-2	CASSPGADTGELFF	TGTGCCAGCAGCCCCGGGGCGGACACCGGGGAGCTGTTTTTT
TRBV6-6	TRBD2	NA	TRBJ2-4	CASSPGTSGRTIQYF	TGTGCCAGCAGTCCCGGGACTAGCGGGAGGACGATTCAGTACTTC
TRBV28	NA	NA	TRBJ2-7	CEPPPNRQHTYEQYF	TGTGAACCCCCCCCTAACAGGCAACACACCTACGAGCAGTACTTC
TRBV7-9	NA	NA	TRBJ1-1	CASSLHGGMTEAFF	TGTGCCAGCAGCTTGCACGGGGGAATGACTGAAGCTTTCTTT
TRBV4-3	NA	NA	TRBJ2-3	CASSQVVDNTDTQYF	TGCGCCAGCAGCCAAGTAGTCGACAATACAGATACGCAGTATTTT
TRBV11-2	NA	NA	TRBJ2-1	CASSLGGRQQFF	TGTGCCAGCAGCTTAGGAGGTCGTCAGCAGTTCTTC
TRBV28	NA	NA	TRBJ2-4	CASSFTGYDKNIQYF	TGTGCCAGCAGTTTCACAGGGTACGACAAAAACATTCAGTACTTC
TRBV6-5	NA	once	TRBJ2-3	CASSQPSTDTQYF	TGTGCCAGCAGTCAACCATCCACAGATACGCAGTATTTT
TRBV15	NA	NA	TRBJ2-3	CATSRALAADTQYF	TGTGCCACCAGCAGAGCCCTCGCCGCAGATACGCAGTATTTT
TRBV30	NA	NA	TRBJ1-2	CAWEQGRSSYTF	TGTGCCTGGGAGCAGGGCCGCTCGAGCTACACCTTC
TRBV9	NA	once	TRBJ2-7	CASSVDPGGEQYF	TGTGCCAGCAGCGTAGATCCCGGCGGCGAGCAGTACTTC
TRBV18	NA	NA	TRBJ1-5	CASSRGGSNQPQHF	TGTGCCAGCTCACGGGGGGGGAGCAATCAGCCCCAGCATTTT
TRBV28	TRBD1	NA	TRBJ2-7	CASSFSGQGSHF	TGTGCCAGCAGTTTTTCTGGACAGGGTTCACACTTC
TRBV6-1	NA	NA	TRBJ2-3	CASSSDTDTQYF	TGTGCCAGCAGCTCAGACACAGATACGCAGTATTTT
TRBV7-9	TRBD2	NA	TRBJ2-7	CASSLGGGRADYEQYF	TGTGCCAGCAGCTTAGGTGGAGGGAGGGCGGATTACGAGCAGTACTTC
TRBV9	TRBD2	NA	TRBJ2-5	CASSSQPSGSGETQYF	TGTGCCAGCAGCTCCCAGCCTAGCGGGAGCGGAGAGACCCAGTACTTC
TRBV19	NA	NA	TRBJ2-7	CASSIRGNDHEQYF	TGTGCCAGTAGTATACGAGGGAACGACCACGAGCAGTACTTC
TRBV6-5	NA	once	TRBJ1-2	CASSYSYRSTYGYTF	TGTGCCAGCAGTTACTCTTACCGGTCAACATATGGCTACACCTTC
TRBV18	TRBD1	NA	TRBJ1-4	CASSPTGGDEKLFF	TGTGCCAGCTCACCGACAGGGGGCGATGAAAAACTGTTTTTT
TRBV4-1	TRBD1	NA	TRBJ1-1	CASSPLQGGPEAFF	TGCGCCAGCAGCCCCCTTCAGGGGGGACCTGAAGCTTTCTTT
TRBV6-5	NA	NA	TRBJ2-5	CASSTGFGGQETQYF	TGTGCCAGCAGTACAGGTTTTGGGGGCCAAGAGACCCAGTACTTC
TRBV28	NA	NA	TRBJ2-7	CASSLLVPWDEQYF	TGTGCCAGCAGTTTACTAGTACCTTGGGACGAGCAGTACTTC
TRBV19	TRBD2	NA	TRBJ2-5	CASSVGLAAKETQYF	TGTGCCAGTAGTGTGGGACTAGCGGCTAAAGAGACCCAGTACTTC
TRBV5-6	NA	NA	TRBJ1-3	CASSLGQQGNTIYF	TGTGCCAGCAGCTTGGGACAGCAAGGAAACACCATATATTTT
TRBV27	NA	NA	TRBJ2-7	CASSFSQGPYEQYF	TGTGCCAGCAGTTTTAGTCAGGGGCCCTACGAGCAGTACTTC
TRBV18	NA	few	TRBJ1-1	CASSPVPTGQGTEAFF	TGTGCCAGCTCACCTGTACCAACAGGTCAGGGCACTGAAGCTTTCTTT
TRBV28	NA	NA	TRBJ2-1	CASTLSGTESEQFF	TGTGCCAGCACCTTATCCGGGACGGAATCCGAGCAGTTCTTC